The entry below describes one T cell receptor (beta chain). The sample originates from a study of T cell repertoires in cytomegalovirus infection. The CDR3 runs 17 residues. Germline V CDR1 and CDR2: SGHVS, FQNEAQ. V was pared by 0 bases and J by 1 base, with 15 bases between. One entry per CDR3 protein results from TCRdb running MiXCR on the reads. The sample consists of around 450,000 distinct CDR3 sequences, 10% to 12% of them appearing once. The sequence came from a human donor in good health (CMV status not recorded). Some clones in this sample may be carry-over from other donors' samples. The chain recombines TRBV7-8 with TRBJ1-1; D ambiguous. The sequencing sample was made of PBMCs. For the CDR3, the DNA is TGTGCCAGCAGCTTAGCTCGGCCTTGGACTGAGAACACTGAAGCTTTCTTT. Its translation is CASSLARPWTENTEAFF.